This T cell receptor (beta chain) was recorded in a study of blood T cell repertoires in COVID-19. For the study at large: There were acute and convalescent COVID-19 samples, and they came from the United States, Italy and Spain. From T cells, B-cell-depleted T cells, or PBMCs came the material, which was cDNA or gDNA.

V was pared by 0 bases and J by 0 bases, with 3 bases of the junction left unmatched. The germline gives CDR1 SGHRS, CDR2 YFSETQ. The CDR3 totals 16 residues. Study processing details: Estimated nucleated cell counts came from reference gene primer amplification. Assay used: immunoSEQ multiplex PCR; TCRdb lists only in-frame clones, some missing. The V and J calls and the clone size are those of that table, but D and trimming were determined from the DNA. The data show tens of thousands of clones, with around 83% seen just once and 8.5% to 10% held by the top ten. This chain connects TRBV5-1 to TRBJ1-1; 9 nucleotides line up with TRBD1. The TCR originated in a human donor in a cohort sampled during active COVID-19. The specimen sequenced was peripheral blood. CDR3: CASSLGTGGVNTEAFF. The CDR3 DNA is TGCGCCAGCAGCTTGGGAACAGGGGGCGTGAACACTGAAGCTTTCTTT.